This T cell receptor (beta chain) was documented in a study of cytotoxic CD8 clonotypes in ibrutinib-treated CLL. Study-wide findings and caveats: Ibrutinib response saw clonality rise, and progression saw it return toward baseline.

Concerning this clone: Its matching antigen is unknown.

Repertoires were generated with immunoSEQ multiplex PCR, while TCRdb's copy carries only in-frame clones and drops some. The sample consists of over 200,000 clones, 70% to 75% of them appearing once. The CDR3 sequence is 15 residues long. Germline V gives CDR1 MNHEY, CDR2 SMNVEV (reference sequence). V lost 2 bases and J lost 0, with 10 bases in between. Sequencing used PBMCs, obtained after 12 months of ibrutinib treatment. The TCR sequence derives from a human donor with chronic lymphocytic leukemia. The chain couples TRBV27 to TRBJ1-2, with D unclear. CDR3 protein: CASSLKGLANYGYTF. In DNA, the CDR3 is TGTGCCAGCAGTTTAAAGGGTCTCGCTAACTATGGCTACACCTTC.